This TCR beta chain is drawn from a study of radiotherapy plus CTLA-4 blockade in lung cancer. Findings of the study overall: Early blood T cell clone dynamics reportedly forecast response best, with interferon-beta. After radiotherapy and ipilimumab, tumor-derived clones expanded in peripheral blood.

TCRdb's table, derived via immunoSEQ multiplex PCR, lists solely in-frame clones and lacks some. The profile shows 56,000 or so clones, roughly four fifths of them singletons. Germline CDR1 reads SNHLY; CDR2 reads FYNNEI. V was pared by 1 base and J by 1 base, with 10 bases between. There are 15 residues in the CDR3. This clone was seen only a few times. Its cognate antigen is unknown. V and J are TRBV2 and TRBJ1-2; D might be TRBD1 (5 bases). The TCR comes from a human donor with non-small cell lung cancer who had a complete response to radiotherapy plus ipilimumab. Sequencing used peripheral blood, obtained from a patient treated with radiotherapy plus ipilimumab. The CDR3 region has the DNA TGTGCCAGCAGTGAAGGGGGCGGCGGTAACTATGGCTACACCTTC. It is translated as CASSEGGGGNYGYTF. The full variable domain, with the rest looked up from reference TRBV2 and TRBJ1-2, is EPEVTQTPSHQVTQMGQEVILRCVPISNHLYFYWYRQILGQKVEFLVSFYNNEISEKSEIFDDQFSVERPDGSNFTLKIRSTKLEDSAMYFCASSEGGGGNYGYTFGSGTRLTVV.